These 14 T cell receptor beta chains came from one sample sequenced in a study of graft-versus-host responses after intestinal transplantation. Using immunoSEQ multiplex PCR, the repertoire was profiled, and TCRdb retains in-frame clones only, with some absent. The sample has 84,000 or so clones, around 93% seen once. These receptors are not linked to any known antigen. Material: unstimulated CD8+ T cells sorted from spleen or lymph node cells, obtained before transplant. The origin of the receptors is a human donor who was the organ donor for an intestinal transplant.

V and J are TRBV10-2 and TRBJ2-3; 8 positions agree with TRBD2. V lost 5 bases to trimming and J lost 4 bases; unmatched junction nucleotides: 8. The CDR3 totals 15 residues. The germline CDR1 and CDR2 sequences are WSHSY and SAAADI. CDR3 DNA sequence: TGCGCCAGCAGTTCCCAGCGGGGGTACTCAGATACGCAGTATTTT. The encoded protein is CASSSQRGYSDTQYF.

This clone occurred once. The chain has TRBV27 and TRBJ2-1, with TRBD2 matching 9 bases. The trim removed 7 bases at V and 8 bases at J, leaving 9 bases unmatched. The CDR3 is 14 residues long. CDR1 and CDR2 from the germline V gene are MNHEY and SMNVEV (reference sequence). The chain's CDR3 is CASKYSGRYHEQFF. In nucleotides, the CDR3 is TGTGCCAGCAAGTATAGCGGGAGATACCATGAGCAGTTCTTC.

This clone is a singleton in its sample. The chain couples TRBV2 to TRBJ2-2, with D maybe TRBD1 (6 bases). This CDR3 is built from 16 residues. The V and J ends lost 6 bases and 0 bases respectively, with 14 bases between them. Germline V lookup: CDR1 SNHLY, CDR2 FYNNEI. The CDR3 DNA reads as TGTGCCAGCAGCGATGACAGGTTTGCGAACACCGGGGAGCTGTTTTTT. Its protein product is CASSDDRFANTGELFF.

The CDR3 sequence: CASSLAPSGAHEQFF. CDR3 sequence (DNA): TGTGCCAGCAGCTTAGCCCCTAGCGGGGCGCATGAGCAGTTCTTC. The rearrangement joins TRBV11-2 to TRBJ2-1; TRBD2 matches 9 bases. CDR1 and CDR2 from the germline V gene are SGHAT and FQNNGV. Trimming cost V 1 base and J 8 bases; bases outside gene matches: 6. CDR3 length: 15 amino acids.

The chain employs TRBV11-3 and TRBJ1-1, with D possibly TRBD1 on 6 matching bases. Trimming shortened V by 4 bases and J by 5 bases, and 29 bases separated the two germline ends. From germline, CDR1 is SGHNT and CDR2 YENEEA. The CDR3 has 19 residues. The CDR3: CASSSPAAQGAPSWTEAFF. The DNA of the CDR3 is TGTGCCAGCAGCTCCCCAGCGGCACAGGGAGCGCCTTCTTGGACTGAAGCTTTCTTT.

Here the CDR3 reads CASSSGVPGWAGESPFTDTQYF. CDR3 coding DNA: TGTGCCAGCAGTTCAGGCGTACCGGGATGGGCGGGGGAATCCCCCTTCACAGATACGCAGTATTTT. The rearrangement links TRBV27 to TRBJ2-3, with TRBD2 matching over 7 bases. V lost 4 bases and J lost 2; bases outside the gene matches: 27. The length of the CDR3 is 22 residues. Germline CDR1 reads MNHEY; CDR2 reads SMNVEV (reference sequence).

This rearrangement joins TRBV19 to TRBJ1-4; D ambiguous. Germline lookup yields CDR1 LNHDA and CDR2 SQIVND (reference sequence). There are 12 residues in the CDR3. Trimming cost V 10 bases and J 5 bases, with 11 bases left between them. Here the CDR3 DNA reads TGTGCCATCGAGACTTTAAATGAAAAACTGTTTTTT. Translating gives CAIETLNEKLFF.

The genes are TRBV28 and TRBJ2-1; no clear D gene. The germline V and J ends were trimmed by 10 bases and 3 bases, with 13 bases remaining between them. CDR3 size: 13 residues. Germline-derived CDR1 and CDR2 are MDHEN and SYDVKM. DNA of the CDR3: TGTGCCACCTTAGCTTCCCTCTACAATGAGCAGTTCTTC. This sequence encodes CATLASLYNEQFF.

The chain employs TRBV15 and TRBJ2-5; the match to TRBD2 covers 11 bases. Germline V gene lookup returns CDR1 LNHNV and CDR2 YYDKDF (reference sequence). J gave up 3 bases and V 6 bases, and 18 bases lay outside the gene matches. The CDR3 totals 19 residues. CDR3 bases: TGTGCCACCAGGAGGGGTCCGGGGGACCCGGGACTAGCGGAAGAGACCCAGTACTTC. It specifies CATRRGPGDPGLAEETQYF.

The chain recombines TRBV19 with TRBJ2-1, with 9 bases lining up with TRBD2. The V segment lost 10 bases and the J segment 0 bases; nucleotides outside the gene matches: 10. CDR1 and CDR2 (germline): LNHDA, SQIVND (reference sequence). CDR3 size: 16 residues. The CDR3 nucleotides read TGTGCCACCCAAGCCTATAGCGGGAGCTCCTACAATGAGCAGTTCTTC. Its protein is CATQAYSGSSYNEQFF.

A single count supports this clone. The chain recombines TRBV2 with TRBJ2-5; D call uncertain. The DNA end favors TRBJ2-7, so the J call may be wrong. This CDR3 is 15 amino acids long. Looked up from germline, CDR1 is SNHLY and CDR2 is FYNNEI. CDR3: CASSGAGDTPYEQYF. The CDR3 bases are TGTGCCAGCAGTGGCGCCGGAGATACTCCCTACGAGCAGTACTTC.

The chain links TRBV13 to TRBJ1-3, with D possibly matching TRBD1 (5 bases). Germline V gene sequence: CDR1 PRHDT, CDR2 FYEKMQ (reference sequence). V was trimmed by 8 bases and J by 0 bases, leaving 11 bases between them. The CDR3 loop spans 14 amino acids. CDR3 sequence: CASGQSVSGNTIYF. The CDR3 nucleotides are TGTGCCAGCGGACAAAGTGTCTCTGGAAACACCATATATTTT. Filled out from reference TRBV13 and TRBJ1-3, the complete variable domain reads AAGVIQSPRHLIKEKRETATLKCYPIPRHDTVYWYQQGPGQDPQFLISFYEKMQSDKGSIPDRFSAQQFSDYHSELNMSSLELGDSALYFCASGQSVSGNTIYFGEGSWLTVV.

The rearrangement links TRBV7-6 to TRBJ2-1; TRBD2 is a possible D gene (6 bases). Between the trimmed V and J ends, which lost 1 base and 2 bases, there was a span of 9 bases. There are 15 residues in the CDR3. From germline, CDR1 is SGHVS and CDR2 FNYEAQ. The CDR3 DNA is TGTGCCAGCAGCTTAGACCCGGGGGCCTACAATGAGCAGTTCTTC. Translated: CASSLDPGAYNEQFF.

This clone came up a few times. This chain links TRBV29-1 with TRBJ2-2, with 7 bases matching TRBD1. Trimming at V came to 6 bases and at J to 2 bases, leaving 3 bases not matched to a gene. The CDR3 loop spans 13 amino acids. Germline CDR1 and CDR2: SQVTM and ANQGSEA. The CDR3 DNA reads TGCAGCGTACGGGACAGAAACACCGGGGAGCTGTTTTTT. This sequence encodes CSVRDRNTGELFF.